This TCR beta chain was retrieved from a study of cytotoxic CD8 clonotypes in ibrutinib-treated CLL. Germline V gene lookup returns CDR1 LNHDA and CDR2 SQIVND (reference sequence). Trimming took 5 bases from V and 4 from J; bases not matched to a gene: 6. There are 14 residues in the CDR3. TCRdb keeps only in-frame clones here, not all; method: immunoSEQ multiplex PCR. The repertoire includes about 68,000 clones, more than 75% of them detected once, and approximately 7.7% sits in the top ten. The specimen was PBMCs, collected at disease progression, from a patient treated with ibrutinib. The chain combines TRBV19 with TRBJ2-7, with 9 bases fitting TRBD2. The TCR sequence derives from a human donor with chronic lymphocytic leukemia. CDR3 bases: TGTGCCAGTAGTGATGCGGGGGGGAAGTACGAGCAGTACTTC. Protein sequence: CASSDAGGKYEQYF.